This entry concerns a single T cell receptor (beta chain). Sequencing was performed with immunoSEQ multiplex PCR; in TCRdb, only in-frame clones are kept and a portion is missing. The sample carries some 450,000 clones, more than 70% recorded once. These data come from a study of blood T cell repertoires in COVID-19. At the level of the study: The United States, Italy and Spain supplied acute and convalescent COVID-19 samples. Sources were T cells, B-cell-depleted T cells, or PBMCs; the material itself was cDNA or gDNA.

This CDR3 comprises 14 residues. With V trimmed by 6 bases and J by 4 bases, 5 bases remained unmatched. Germline CDR1 reads SGHDT; CDR2 reads YYEEEE. Seattle-derived patients entered the study during active infection and were followed longitudinally. This chain joins TRBV5-6 and TRBJ1-4; 8 bases align to TRBD1. This receptor was taken from a woman aged 45-59 years with COVID-19, enrolled during active disease. Sequencing was done on a sample of peripheral blood. DNA of the CDR3: TGTGCCAGCACCAGGGACAGGCTTAATGAAAAACTGTTTTTT. Translation: CASTRDRLNEKLFF.